This T cell receptor (beta chain) was sequenced in a study of shared clonotypes between healthy human individuals. Germline loops: CDR1 SGHTA, CDR2 FQGNSA. Trimming took 1 base from V and 6 from J; bases not matched to a gene: 6. The CDR3 length is 16 residues. Measured with immunoSEQ multiplex PCR; TCRdb has only the in-frame clones, and not every one. In the table there are 2 million to 2.5 million clones, less than 95% of which are singletons. The J gene is TRBJ2-1, the V gene TRBV7-2, with 10 positions matching TRBD2. Source material: naive CD4+ T cells from PBMCs. Subset reported: CD45RA+ positively selected. This receptor was taken from a man aged 18-30 years in good health. Some clones in this sample may be carry-over from other donors' samples. CDR3 nucleotide sequence: TGTGCCAGCAGCTTAGGGCGGGCTAGCGGGGGCAATGAGCAGTTCTTC. It specifies CASSLGRASGGNEQFF. The variable domain in full, completed from reference TRBV7-2 and TRBJ2-1, reads GAGVSQSPSNKVTEKGKDVELRCDPISGHTALYWYRQSLGQGLEFLIYFQGNSAPDKSGLPSDRFSAERTGGSVSTLTIQRTQQEDSAVYLCASSLGRASGGNEQFFGPGTRLTVL.